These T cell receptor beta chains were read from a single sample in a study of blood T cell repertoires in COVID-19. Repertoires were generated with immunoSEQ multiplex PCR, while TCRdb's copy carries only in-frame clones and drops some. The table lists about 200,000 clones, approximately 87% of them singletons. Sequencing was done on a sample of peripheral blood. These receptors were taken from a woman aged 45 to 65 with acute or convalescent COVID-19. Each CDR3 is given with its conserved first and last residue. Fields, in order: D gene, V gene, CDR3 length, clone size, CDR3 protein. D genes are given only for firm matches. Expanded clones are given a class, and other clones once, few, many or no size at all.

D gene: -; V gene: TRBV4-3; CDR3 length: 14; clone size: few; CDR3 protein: CASSQEWGLYGYTF
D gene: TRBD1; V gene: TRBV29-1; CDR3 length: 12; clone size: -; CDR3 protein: CSARQGAYGYTF
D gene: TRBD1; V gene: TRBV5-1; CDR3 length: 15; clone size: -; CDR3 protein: CASSETGLDTGELFF
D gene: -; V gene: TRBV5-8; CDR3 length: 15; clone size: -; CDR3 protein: CASSVRGAMNTEAFF
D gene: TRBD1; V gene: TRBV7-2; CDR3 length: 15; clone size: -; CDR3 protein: CASSFNGQDNSPLHF
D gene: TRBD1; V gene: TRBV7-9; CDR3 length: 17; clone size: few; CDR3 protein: CASSSGQRVGYTGELFF
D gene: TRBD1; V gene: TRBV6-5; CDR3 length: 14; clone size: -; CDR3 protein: CASTQARGTDTQYF
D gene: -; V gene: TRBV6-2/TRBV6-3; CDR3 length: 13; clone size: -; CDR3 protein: CASSPLTGYGYTF
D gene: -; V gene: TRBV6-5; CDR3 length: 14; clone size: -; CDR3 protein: CASSRTQGFNGYTF
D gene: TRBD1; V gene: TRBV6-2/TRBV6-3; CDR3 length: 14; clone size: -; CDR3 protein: CASSPTGGWDIQYF
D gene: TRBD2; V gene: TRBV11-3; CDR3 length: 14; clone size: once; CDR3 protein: CASSLNGGGDTQYF
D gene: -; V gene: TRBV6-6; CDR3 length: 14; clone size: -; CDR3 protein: CASSSPGSNEKLFF
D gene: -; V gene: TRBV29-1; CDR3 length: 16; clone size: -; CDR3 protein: CSVEDLPARADYGYTF
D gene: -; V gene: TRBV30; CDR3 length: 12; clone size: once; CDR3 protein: CAWSLGGYEQYF
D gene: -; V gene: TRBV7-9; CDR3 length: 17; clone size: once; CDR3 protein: CASSLERDSATNEKLFF
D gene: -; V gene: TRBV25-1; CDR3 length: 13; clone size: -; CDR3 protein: CASTGRWGEKLFF
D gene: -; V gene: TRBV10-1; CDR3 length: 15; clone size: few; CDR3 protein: CASTPSELAKNIQYF
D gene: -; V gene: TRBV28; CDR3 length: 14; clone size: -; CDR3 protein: CASSLNQGFNEQFF
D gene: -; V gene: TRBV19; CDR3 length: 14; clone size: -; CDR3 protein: CASSISGAGNTIYF
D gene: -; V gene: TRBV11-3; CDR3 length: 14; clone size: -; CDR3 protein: CASSRAGGTDTQYF
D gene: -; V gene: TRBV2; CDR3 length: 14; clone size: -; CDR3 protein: CASSDGRASGGYTF
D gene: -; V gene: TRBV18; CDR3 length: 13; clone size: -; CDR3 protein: CASPERQGQPQHF
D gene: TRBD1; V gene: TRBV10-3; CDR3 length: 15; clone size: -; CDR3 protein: CAISEYRGQNYGYTF
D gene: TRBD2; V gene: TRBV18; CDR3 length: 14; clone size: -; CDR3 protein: CASSPLAGEGEQFF
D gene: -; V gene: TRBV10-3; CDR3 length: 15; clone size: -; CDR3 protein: CAISRWNRAQETQYF
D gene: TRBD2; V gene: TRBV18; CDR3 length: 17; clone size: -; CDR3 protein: CASSPPLAGGNTDTQYF
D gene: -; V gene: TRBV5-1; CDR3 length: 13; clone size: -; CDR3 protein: CASRPTGDYGYTF
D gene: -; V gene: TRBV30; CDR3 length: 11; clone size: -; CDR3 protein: CARLQGRGYTF
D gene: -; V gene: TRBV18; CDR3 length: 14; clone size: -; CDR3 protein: CASSPGGPADTQYF
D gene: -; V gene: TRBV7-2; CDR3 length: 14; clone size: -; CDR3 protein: CASSHERFSYEQYF
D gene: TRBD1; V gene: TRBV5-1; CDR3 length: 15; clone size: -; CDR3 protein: CASSRLVGTGYEQYF
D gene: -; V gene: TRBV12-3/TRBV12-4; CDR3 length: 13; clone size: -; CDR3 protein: CASRTSGNTEAFF
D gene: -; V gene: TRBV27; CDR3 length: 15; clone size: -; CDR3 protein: CASRSQGSYNSPLHF
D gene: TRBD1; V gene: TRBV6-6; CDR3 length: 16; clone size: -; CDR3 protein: CASSYRVNRGGSPLHF
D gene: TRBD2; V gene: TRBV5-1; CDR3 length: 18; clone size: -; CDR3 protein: CASSLGTSGRRLGETQYF
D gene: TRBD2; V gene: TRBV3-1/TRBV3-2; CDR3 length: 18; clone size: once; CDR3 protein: CASSQDQSGGTTDGELFF
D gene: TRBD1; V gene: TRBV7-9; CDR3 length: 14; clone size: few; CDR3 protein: CASSLETGGAGYTF
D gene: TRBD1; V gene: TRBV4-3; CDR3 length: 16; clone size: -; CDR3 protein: CASSQEGSEGAYGYTF
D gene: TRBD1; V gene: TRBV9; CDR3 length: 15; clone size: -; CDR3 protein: CASSVARDRVDLRTF
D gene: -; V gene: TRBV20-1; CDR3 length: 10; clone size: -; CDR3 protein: CSALGNEQFF
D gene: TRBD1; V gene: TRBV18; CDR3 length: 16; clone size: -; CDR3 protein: CASSPSYDRGGPEAFF
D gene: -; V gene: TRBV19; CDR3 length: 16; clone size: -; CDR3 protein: CASSHFLAARTDTQYF
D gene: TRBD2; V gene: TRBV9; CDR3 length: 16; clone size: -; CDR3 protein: CASSVTSGRSYNEQFF
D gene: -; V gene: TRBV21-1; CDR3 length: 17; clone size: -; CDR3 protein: CASSKDNRLTSGNTIYF
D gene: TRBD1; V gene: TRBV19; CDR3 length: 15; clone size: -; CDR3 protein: CASSIGGRGTGELFF
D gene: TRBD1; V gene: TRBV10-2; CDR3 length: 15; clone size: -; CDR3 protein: CASKDWDSANEKLFF